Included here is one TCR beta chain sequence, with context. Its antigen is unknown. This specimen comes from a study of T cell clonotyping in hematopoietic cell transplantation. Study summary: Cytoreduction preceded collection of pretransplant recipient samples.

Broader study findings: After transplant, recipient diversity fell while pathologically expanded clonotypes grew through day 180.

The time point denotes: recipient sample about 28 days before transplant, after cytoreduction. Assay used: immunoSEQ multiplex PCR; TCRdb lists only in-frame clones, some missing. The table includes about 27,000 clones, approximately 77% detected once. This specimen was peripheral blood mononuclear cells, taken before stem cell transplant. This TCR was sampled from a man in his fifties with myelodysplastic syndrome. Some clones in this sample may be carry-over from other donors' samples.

The CDR3 DNA sequence: TGTGCCAGCGGCCTAATGGGACAGGATGCGGGCTACACCTTC. The encoded protein is CASGLMGQDAGYTF. V gene TRBV6-5 combines with J gene TRBJ1-2; the match to TRBD1 covers 8 bases. This CDR3 has 14 amino acids. Per germline, CDR1 MNHEY and CDR2 SVGAGI. Trimming took 8 bases from V and 8 from J; bases not matched to a gene: 13.